This entry lists 30 T cell receptor beta chains sequenced from one sample in a study of blood T cell repertoires in COVID-19. Sequencing was performed with immunoSEQ multiplex PCR; in TCRdb, only in-frame clones are kept and a portion is missing. The sample contains approximately 150,000 clones, around 80% of which appear only once. The sample consisted of PBMCs or T cells enriched from blood (not recorded which). Receptors were obtained from a woman in her forties or fifties who had recovered from COVID-19.

Of note for this clone: Other DNA sequences of this sample code for an identical CDR3. CDR3: CASSLAGSSGNTIYF. The DNA for the CDR3 is TGCGCCAGCAGCTTGGCGGGGAGCTCTGGAAACACCATATATTTT. The chain uses TRBV5-1 and TRBJ1-3; D not resolved. With 0 bases removed from V and 0 bases from J, the gap between germline ends came to 7 bases. This CDR3 has 15 amino acids. Germline V lookup: CDR1 SGHRS, CDR2 YFSETQ. The complete variable domain, with remaining parts taken from reference TRBV5-1 and TRBJ1-3, reads KAGVTQTPRYLIKTRGQQVTLSCSPISGHRSVSWYQQTPGQGLQFLFEYFSETQRNKGNFPGRFSGRQFSNSRSEMNVSTLELGDSALYLCASSLAGSSGNTIYFGEGSWLTVV.

The chain employs TRBV10-3 and TRBJ1-5, with D unresolved. CDR1 ENHRY and CDR2 SYGVKD come from the germline V gene. Trimming took 0 bases from V and 2 from J, leaving 8 bases between them. The CDR3 extends over 15 amino acids. The CDR3 DNA sequence: TGTGCCATCAGTGAGTCAAATAATGGCAATCAGCCCCAGCATTTT. Residues: CAISESNNGNQPQHF.

CDR3 protein: CASSLASGRNTQYF. The DNA of the CDR3 is TGTGCCAGCAGCTTGGCTAGCGGGAGGAATACGCAGTATTTT. The gene calls are TRBV7-9 and TRBJ2-3; TRBD2 agrees at 11 bases. V lost 3 bases to trimming and J lost 7 bases; unmatched junction nucleotides: 3. CDR1 and CDR2 (germline): SEHNR, FQNEAQ (reference sequence). The CDR3 is 14 amino acids.

The chain combines TRBV27 with TRBJ2-2; D not resolved. The germline V gene has CDR1 MNHEY and CDR2 SMNVEV (reference sequence). The CDR3 loop spans 14 amino acids. V lost 4 bases and J 1 base, leaving 7 bases between the germline ends. In DNA, the CDR3 is TGTGCCAGCAGTTCAGGATTGAACACCGGGGAGCTGTTTTTT. Protein: CASSSGLNTGELFF.

The chain uses TRBV28 and TRBJ1-2, with 10 bases fitting TRBD1. The CDR3 covers 12 residues. J lost 8 bases, V lost 8 bases, and 5 bases had no gene match. Germline-derived CDR1 and CDR2 are MDHEN and SYDVKM. DNA for the CDR3: TGTGCCAGCGGGACAGGGGATTGGGGCTACACCTTC. Residues: CASGTGDWGYTF.

The chain recombines TRBV7-2 with TRBJ2-1; 9 bases agree with TRBD1. V gave up 5 bases and J gave up 2 bases; unmatched junction bases: 4. The CDR3 has 15 residues. In germline, CDR1 is SGHTA, CDR2 FQGNSA. The CDR3 sequence is CASSQDRGTYNEQFF. CDR3 bases: TGTGCCAGCAGCCAGGACAGGGGAACCTACAATGAGCAGTTCTTC. The full variable domain, rest sourced from reference TRBV7-2 and TRBJ2-1, is GAGVSQSPSNKVTEKGKDVELRCDPISGHTALYWYRQSLGQGLEFLIYFQGNSAPDKSGLPSDRFSAERTGGSVSTLTIQRTQQEDSAVYLCASSQDRGTYNEQFFGPGTRLTVL.

The chain employs TRBV6-6 and TRBJ2-1, with unresolved D. Per the germline V gene, CDR1 is MNHNY and CDR2 is SVGAGI (reference sequence). The V end lost 3 bases, the J end lost 6 bases, and 6 bases lay between the germline ends. The CDR3 contains 12 residues. CDR3: CASSYSPNEQFF. In nucleotides, the CDR3 is TGTGCCAGCAGTTATAGCCCCAATGAGCAGTTCTTC.

The chain has TRBV27 and TRBJ1-5; the match to TRBD1 covers 7 bases. With 6 bases clipped from V and 3 bases from J, the junction kept 8 bases outside the gene matches. The CDR3 runs 15 residues. Germline V gene data show CDR1 as MNHEY and CDR2 as SMNVEV (reference sequence). The CDR3 sequence: CASSSGQLSNQPQHF. CDR3 DNA sequence: TGTGCCAGCAGCTCGGGACAGCTTTCCAATCAGCCCCAGCATTTT.

This clone appeared a few times. This chain uses TRBV5-4 with TRBJ2-5, with 8 bases that match TRBD1. CDR1 and CDR2 (germline): SGHNT, YYREEE (reference sequence). The V segment lost 0 bases and the J segment 5 bases; nucleotides outside the gene matches: 12. The CDR3 totals 17 residues. The CDR3 DNA is TGTGCCAGCAGCTTGGTTGGTGACAGGGGTTCGTGGGAGACCCAGTACTTC. Residues: CASSLVGDRGSWETQYF.

The chain carries TRBV12-2 and TRBJ1-2; TRBD1, as called in the table, went unchecked against the DNA. TRBV12-2 is a documented pseudogene. This CDR3 region has 14 residues. The DNA of the CDR3 is TGTGCAAGTTGTTCATCCACCCAGGTAGGTGGCTACACCTTC. Encoded protein: CASCSSTQVGGYTF.

The J gene is TRBJ1-1, the V gene TRBV7-9; TRBD1 aligns across 7 bases. There are 14 residues in the CDR3. V lost 6 bases to trimming and J lost 4 bases; unmatched junction nucleotides: 8. Germline V gene sequence: CDR1 SEHNR, CDR2 FQNEAQ (reference sequence). Written as DNA, the CDR3 is TGTGCCAGCAGGCCTCAGGGGGAGGCCACTGAAGCTTTCTTT. Protein sequence: CASRPQGEATEAFF.

The chain links TRBV6-6 to TRBJ1-2, with D possibly being TRBD1 (5 bases). Germline assignment: CDR1 MNHNY and CDR2 SVGAGI (reference sequence). Deletions cut 7 bases from V and 4 bases from J, with 10 bases between. The CDR3 totals 12 residues. CDR3: CASTRQSYGYTF. In nucleotides, the CDR3 is TGTGCCAGCACGAGACAGTCCTATGGCTACACCTTC.

The rearrangement joins TRBV9 to TRBJ1-6; weak D call: TRBD1 (6 bases). Germline V lookup: CDR1 SGDLS, CDR2 YYNGEE. V shed 3 bases and J shed 9 bases, with 16 bases lying between them. The CDR3 runs 15 residues. In DNA form, the CDR3 reads TGTGCCAGCAGCGATCGCAGGGGTGGGGGTTCACCCCTCCACTTT. This codes for CASSDRRGGGSPLHF.

As for this clone: Within the sample, other DNA sequences also encode this same CDR3. This chain links TRBV19 with TRBJ1-3, with no clear D. Trimming took off 6 bases at V and 1 base at J, with 10 bases between the two ends. The germline gives CDR1 LNHDA, CDR2 SQIVND (reference sequence). The CDR3 length is 14 residues. The CDR3 here is CASRTTGSGNTIYF. CDR3 sequence (DNA): TGTGCCAGTAGGACCACGGGGTCTGGAAACACCATATATTTT.

There are a few counts of this clone. The V gene is TRBV28, the J gene TRBJ1-5, with 8 nucleotides matching TRBD1. Trimming cost V 4 bases and J 0 bases; bases outside gene matches: 5. The CDR3 length is 16 residues. CDR1 is MDHEN, CDR2 SYDVKM, per germline. The CDR3 sequence: CASSSGGRSSNQPQHF. The CDR3 coding sequence is TGTGCCAGCAGTTCAGGGGGCAGAAGTAGCAATCAGCCCCAGCATTTT.

The chain carries TRBV9 and TRBJ2-4; 11 nucleotides align to TRBD2. V gave up 0 bases and J gave up 4 bases; unmatched junction bases: 6. CDR3 size: 17 residues. Germline CDR1 reads SGDLS; CDR2 reads YYNGEE. The CDR3 spells CASSVGTSGSEKNIQYF. CDR3 nucleotides: TGTGCCAGCAGCGTAGGAACTAGCGGGAGTGAAAAAAACATTCAGTACTTC.

This chain joins TRBV5-5 and TRBJ1-5; the D gene is possibly TRBD1 (6 bases). This CDR3 has 14 residues. Between the trimmed V and J ends, which lost 4 bases and 4 bases, there was a span of 12 bases. Germline lookup yields CDR1 SGHKS and CDR2 YYEKEE (reference sequence). CDR3 nucleotide sequence: TGTGCCAGCAGCCCAACAGGGTCTAATCAGCCCCAGCATTTT. Its translation: CASSPTGSNQPQHF.

The rearrangement uses TRBV6-5 and TRBJ1-1; D is perhaps TRBD1 (5 bases). The CDR3 runs to 13 residues. V was pared by 2 bases and J by 8 bases, with 12 bases between. Germline assignment: CDR1 MNHEY and CDR2 SVGAGI. CDR3 sequence reads: CASSYGGFGEAFF. The DNA of the CDR3 is TGTGCCAGCAGTTACGGGGGGTTTGGGGAAGCTTTCTTT.

This clone showed up just a few times. The rearrangement uses TRBV14 and TRBJ1-6; D remains ambiguous. Germline V CDR1 and CDR2: SGHDN, FVKESK. V was cut by 4 bases and J by 9 bases, with 13 bases left in between. There are 14 residues in the CDR3. CDR3 sequence reads: CASSPGLRGSPLHF. The CDR3, as DNA: TGTGCCAGCAGCCCCGGACTACGGGGTTCACCCCTCCACTTT.

This sequence joins TRBV19 and TRBJ1-3, with D perhaps TRBD1 (6 bases). CDR3 length equals 15 residues. In germline, CDR1 is LNHDA, CDR2 SQIVND (reference sequence). The germline V and J ends were trimmed by 6 bases and 0 bases, with 12 bases remaining between them. CDR3 sequence: CASRTTGSSGNTIYF. As DNA, the CDR3 is TGTGCCAGTAGGACAACAGGGAGCTCTGGAAACACCATATATTTT.

The rearrangement links TRBV4-3 to TRBJ2-7; 7 bases line up with TRBD2. The CDR3 runs 15 residues. CDR1 is LGHNA and CDR2 is YSLEER in the germline V gene. Unmatched junction bases numbered 9, after V lost 4 bases and J lost 3 bases. The DNA of the CDR3 is TGCGCCAGCAGCCTGGGGCAAGGCGGGAGCTACGAGCAGTACTTC. Its translation: CASSLGQGGSYEQYF.

The count of this clone is one. This chain connects TRBV7-9 to TRBJ2-7, with a weak D call TRBD2 (5 bases). CDR1 and CDR2 (germline): SEHNR, FQNEAQ (reference sequence). The CDR3 extends over 12 amino acids. Trimming stripped 5 bases from V and 6 bases from J, with 11 bases between. The CDR3 DNA reads as TGTGCCAGCAGCCTCCCCGGGATCGAGCAGTACTTC. Its translation is CASSLPGIEQYF.

The chain links TRBV6-5 to TRBJ1-3, with 8 bases identical to TRBD1. There are 16 residues in the CDR3. The V and J ends lost 2 bases and 2 bases, in that order; junction bases with no gene match: 5. From germline, CDR1 is MNHEY and CDR2 SVGAGI. The CDR3 is CASSYGQGMAGNTIYF. CDR3 in DNA: TGTGCCAGCAGTTACGGACAGGGAATGGCTGGAAACACCATATATTTT.

This clone has a single count. The V and J genes are TRBV19 and TRBJ2-2; 11 bases align to TRBD2. CDR1 LNHDA and CDR2 SQIVND come from the germline V gene (reference sequence). The V segment lost 3 bases and the J segment 5 bases; nucleotides outside the gene matches: 5. The CDR3 runs 16 residues. CDR3 nucleotides: TGTGCCAGTAGTATTACTAGCGGGAGTATAACCGGGGAGCTGTTTTTT. Protein product: CASSITSGSITGELFF.

As DNA, the CDR3 is TGTGCCAGCAGCCAAGGGGCCAGTCACGAGCAGTACTTC. Protein sequence: CASSQGASHEQYF. This chain uses TRBV3-1 (or the pseudogene TRBV3-2) with TRBJ2-7; D gene ambiguous. Germline-derived CDR1 and CDR2 are LGHDT and YNNKEL (reference sequence). V was shortened by 1 base and J by 5 bases, with 9 bases between the two germline ends. The CDR3 loop spans 13 amino acids.

The chain links TRBV5-4 to TRBJ1-3, with D perhaps matching TRBD1 (6 bases). V lost 4 bases and J lost 4, with 15 bases in between. The CDR3 loop spans 15 amino acids. Germline CDR1 and CDR2: SGHNT and YYREEE (reference sequence). The CDR3, as DNA: TGTGCCAGCAGCAAACAGGGTTTGCAAGGAAACACCATATATTTT. Translating gives CASSKQGLQGNTIYF.

The chain is built from TRBV4-3 and TRBJ1-5; a weak D match, TRBD1 (5 bases). Looked up from germline, CDR1 is LGHNA and CDR2 is YSLEER. The ends were cut back, 2 bases at V and 7 bases at J, with 9 bases in the middle. This CDR3 spans 13 amino acids. CDR3 residues: CASSQQGGQPQHF. The CDR3 DNA is TGCGCCAGCAGCCAACAGGGAGGACAGCCCCAGCATTTT.

This clone has only one observation. The rearrangement uses TRBV5-1 and TRBJ2-1, with a tentative D call TRBD2 (6 bases). The germline CDR1 and CDR2 sequences are SGHRS and YFSETQ. This CDR3 is 15 amino acids long. V lost 1 base, J lost 1 base, and 9 bases lay in between. CDR3 in amino acids: CASSLYAGSYNEQFF. CDR3 DNA sequence: TGCGCCAGCAGCTTGTATGCGGGATCCTACAATGAGCAGTTCTTC.

The chain has TRBV28 and TRBJ2-1; D is possibly TRBD2 (6 bases). Germline V CDR1 and CDR2: MDHEN, SYDVKM. CDR3 size: 15 residues. V was pared by 2 bases and J by 10 bases, with 18 bases between. The DNA of the CDR3 is TGTGCCAGCAGTTTAAGAGGTGGTGGGACTTGGGAGCAGTTCTTC. Encoded protein: CASSLRGGGTWEQFF.

The rearrangement links TRBV5-1 to TRBJ1-1; TRBD1 agrees at 7 bases. Germline V lookup: CDR1 SGHRS, CDR2 YFSETQ. The CDR3 is 14 residues long. V lost 5 bases, J lost 1 base, and 5 bases stayed unmatched. As DNA, the CDR3 is TGCGCCAGCAGTAGACAGGGCCAGAACACTGAAGCTTTCTTT. It yields the protein CASSRQGQNTEAFF.